The 26 T cell receptor beta chains below all came from one sample that was sequenced in a study of blood T cell repertoires in COVID-19. Here immunoSEQ multiplex PCR was the method, and the copy in TCRdb shows in-frame clones only, minus some. The sample contains 140,000 to 150,000 clones, around 86% of which appear only once. Sequencing was performed on peripheral blood. The receptors stem from a human donor in a cohort sampled during active COVID-19.

This clone is a singleton in its sample. The rearrangement joins TRBV18 to TRBJ1-6, with D tentatively TRBD1 (6 bases). CDR3 size: 13 residues. Trimming took 8 bases from V and 6 from J, leaving 11 bases between them. Germline V CDR1 and CDR2: KGHSH, LQKENI. CDR3 sequence reads: CASRTAINSPLHF. The CDR3, as DNA: TGTGCCAGCAGGACAGCCATTAATTCACCCCTCCACTTT.

The V and J genes are TRBV14 and TRBJ2-3, with TRBD2 matching over 13 bases. This CDR3 is 18 amino acids long. Germline assignment: CDR1 SGHDN and CDR2 FVKESK. J lost 3 bases, V lost 5 bases, and 11 bases had no gene match. The CDR3 region is CASSSRRLAGGVTDTQYF. The DNA for the CDR3 is TGTGCCAGCAGCTCCCGAAGACTAGCGGGAGGAGTAACAGATACGCAGTATTTT.

V usage is TRBV3-1 (or the pseudogene TRBV3-2) and J usage is TRBJ2-2; D might be TRBD1 (5 bases). This CDR3 is built from 17 residues. The V and J ends lost 0 bases and 0 bases respectively, with 11 bases between them. Looked up from germline, CDR1 is LGHDT and CDR2 is YNNKEL (reference sequence). The DNA for the CDR3 is TGTGCCAGCAGCCAAGATCTGTACAGGACGAACACCGGGGAGCTGTTTTTT. Translation gives CASSQDLYRTNTGELFF.

This sequence joins TRBV6-5 and TRBJ1-5; D call uncertain. Germline V gene data show CDR1 as MNHEY and CDR2 as SVGAGI. The CDR3 consists of 13 residues. Trimming took off 0 bases at V and 7 bases at J, with 7 bases between the two ends. Here the CDR3 reads CASSYSTRQPQHF. The CDR3 DNA follows: TGTGCCAGCAGTTACTCAACCAGGCAGCCCCAGCATTTT.

The chain has TRBV6-5 and TRBJ2-2, with a possible D match to TRBD1 (6 bases). The CDR3 is 14 residues long. V was clipped by 7 bases and J by 5 bases, with 14 bases between them. Germline V CDR1 and CDR2: MNHEY, SVGAGI. In nucleotides, the CDR3 is TGTGCCAGCATGGGATGGGGGCGGACCGGGGAGCTGTTTTTT. This translates into CASMGWGRTGELFF.

The CDR3 here is CASSRGLAGGYTDTQYF. The CDR3 DNA follows: TGCGCCAGCAGCCGTGGACTAGCGGGAGGGTACACAGATACGCAGTATTTT. The chain recombines TRBV5-1 with TRBJ2-3, with 15 bases matching TRBD2. This CDR3 comprises 17 residues. The germline CDR1 and CDR2 sequences are SGHRS and YFSETQ. The V gene end was trimmed by 4 bases and the J gene end by 2 bases; junction bases not matched to a gene: 5.

The chain joins TRBV14 to TRBJ2-1; TRBD2 aligns across 16 bases. Germline V lookup: CDR1 SGHDN, CDR2 FVKESK. The ends lost 4 bases at V and 4 bases at J; junction bases unmatched: 7. The CDR3 spans 18 residues. CDR3 residues: CASSPGLAGGEHYNEQFF. The CDR3 coding sequence is TGTGCCAGCAGCCCGGGACTAGCGGGAGGGGAGCATTACAATGAGCAGTTCTTC.

The CDR3 loop is CASSIRTSTDTQYF. CDR3 nucleotide sequence: TGTGCCAGTAGTATAAGGACTAGCACAGATACGCAGTATTTT. This chain links TRBV19 with TRBJ2-3; the D gene is possibly TRBD2 (5 bases). Germline values: CDR1 LNHDA, CDR2 SQIVND (reference sequence). Deletions cut 2 bases from V and 0 bases from J, with 6 bases between. This CDR3 has 14 residues.

The V and J genes are TRBV5-1 and TRBJ2-7, with TRBD1 matching 12 bases. Germline V gene sequence: CDR1 SGHRS, CDR2 YFSETQ. The V gene end was trimmed by 4 bases and the J gene end by 5 bases; junction bases not matched to a gene: 7. CDR3 size: 15 residues. The CDR3 DNA reads as TGCGCCAGCAGCCCGGCTGGGACAGGGGGCCACGAGCAGTACTTC. Amino acids: CASSPAGTGGHEQYF.

The chain links TRBV19 to TRBJ2-7; TRBD1 might be the D (8 bases). Germline assignment: CDR1 LNHDA and CDR2 SQIVND (reference sequence). V shed 5 bases and J shed 3 bases, with 17 bases lying between them. This CDR3 has 15 amino acids. CDR3 amino acids: CASSPQRDRYYEQYF. The CDR3 DNA reads as TGTGCCAGTAGTCCTCAGCGGGACAGGTACTACGAGCAGTACTTC.

V usage is TRBV19 and J usage is TRBJ2-7, with unresolved D. Germline V gene data show CDR1 as LNHDA and CDR2 as SQIVND (reference sequence). Trimming cost V 7 bases and J 5 bases, with 18 bases left between them. This CDR3 contains 14 residues. CDR3 in DNA: TGTGCCAGTACCCCTAGTAAAGGCCCCAACGAGCAGTACTTC. This codes for CASTPSKGPNEQYF.

V and J are TRBV19 and TRBJ2-5, with 7 bases identical to TRBD1. Germline lookup yields CDR1 LNHDA and CDR2 SQIVND (reference sequence). The CDR3 is 15 amino acids. V was pared by 5 bases and J by 5 bases, with 11 bases of the junction left unmatched. In nucleotides, the CDR3 is TGTGCCAGTAGTGCGACGGGACAGCCCCCGGAGACCCAGTACTTC. Protein product: CASSATGQPPETQYF. Looking up the rest from reference TRBV19 and TRBJ2-5 gives the full variable domain: DGGITQSPKYLFRKEGQNVTLSCEQNLNHDAMYWYRQDPGQGLRLIYYSQIVNDFQKGDIAEGYSVSREKKESFPLTVTSAQKNPTAFYLCASSATGQPPETQYFGPGTRLLVL.

This clone was found a few times. V and J are TRBV6-5 and TRBJ1-1; D is ambiguous. The CDR3 spans 12 residues. CDR1 is MNHEY and CDR2 is SVGAGI in the germline V gene. The DNA of the CDR3 is TGTGCTAGCCGAGGGTTGAACACTGAAGCTTTCTTT. Encoded protein: CASRGLNTEAFF.

The chain uses TRBV7-9 and TRBJ2-7; D gene uncertain. The CDR3 runs to 12 residues. Germline assignment: CDR1 SEHNR and CDR2 FQNEAQ (reference sequence). The germline V and J ends were trimmed by 5 bases and 5 bases, with 10 bases remaining between them. CDR3: CASSRLFHEQYF. The CDR3 DNA sequence: TGTGCCAGCAGCCGTCTATTCCACGAGCAGTACTTC. The whole variable domain, filled in from reference TRBV7-9 and TRBJ2-7, reads DTGVSQNPRHKITKRGQNVTFRCDPISEHNRLYWYRQTLGQGPEFLTYFQNEAQLEKSRLLSDRFSAERPKGSFSTLEIQRTEQGDSAMYLCASSRLFHEQYFGPGTRLTVT.

The J gene is TRBJ2-1, the V gene TRBV27; D might be TRBD2 (6 bases). Trimming removed 6 bases from V and 0 bases from J, with 12 bases in between. CDR1 is MNHEY, CDR2 SMNVEV, per germline (reference sequence). This CDR3 contains 15 residues. The CDR3 DNA is TGTGCCAGCAGACTAGCCCAGAGCTCCTACAATGAGCAGTTCTTC. Amino acids: CASRLAQSSYNEQFF.

V gene TRBV3-1 (or the pseudogene TRBV3-2) combines with J gene TRBJ2-7, with 9 positions matching TRBD2. J was trimmed by 12 bases and V by 2 bases; bases with no gene match: 11. The CDR3 runs 14 residues. Per the germline V gene, CDR1 is LGHDT and CDR2 is YNNKEL (reference sequence). CDR3 loop: CASSQNRREGPVYF. The DNA of the CDR3 is TGTGCCAGCAGCCAAAATCGGCGGGAGGGCCCCGTGTACTTC.

The sample holds a few counts of this clone. V usage is TRBV7-8 and J usage is TRBJ1-5, with D possibly TRBD1 on 5 matching bases. There are 15 residues in the CDR3. V was shortened by 1 base and J by 4 bases, with 11 bases between the two germline ends. Germline CDR1 SGHVS, CDR2 FQNEAQ. The CDR3 region is CASSLVDSTNQPQHF. CDR3 DNA sequence: TGTGCCAGCAGCTTAGTTGACAGCACAAATCAGCCCCAGCATTTT.

The J gene is TRBJ1-5, the V gene TRBV10-3, with D perhaps TRBD1 (6 bases). This CDR3 region has 14 residues. V was clipped by 5 bases and J by 4 bases, with 12 bases between them. Germline CDR1 is ENHRY and CDR2 is SYGVKD. CDR3 nucleotides: TGTGCCATCAGTAACGCAGGGGCTAATCAGCCCCAGCATTTT. Encoded protein: CAISNAGANQPQHF.

V gene TRBV10-3 combines with J gene TRBJ2-7; a weak D match, TRBD1 (6 bases). The ends were cut back, 6 bases at V and 4 bases at J, with 10 bases in the middle. Germline assignment: CDR1 ENHRY and CDR2 SYGVKD. This CDR3 has 12 residues. The chain's CDR3 is CAISGTGYEQYF. The CDR3 region has the DNA TGTGCCATCAGCGGTACAGGGTACGAGCAGTACTTC.

For the CDR3, the DNA is TGTGCCAGCAGTCTAACGACTAGGACTAGCGTCTTTTACAATGAGCAGTTCTTC. It yields the protein CASSLTTRTSVFYNEQFF. This chain links TRBV6-4 with TRBJ2-1; 9 bases are shared with TRBD2. In germline, CDR1 is MRHNA, CDR2 SNTAGT. The CDR3 covers 18 residues. Trimming took 5 bases from V and 4 from J; bases not matched to a gene: 15.

The chain carries TRBV5-6 and TRBJ1-4; 7 bases fit TRBD1. CDR3 size: 14 residues. Germline V gene data show CDR1 as SGHDT and CDR2 as YYEEEE. The V and J ends lost 1 base and 7 bases, in that order; junction bases with no gene match: 4. The CDR3, as DNA: TGTGCCAGCAGCTTGACAGGGGTGGGTGAAAAACTGTTTTTT. It specifies CASSLTGVGEKLFF.

This clone was found many times. The genes are TRBV6-1 and TRBJ1-2; D remains unclear. Germline V gives CDR1 MNHNS, CDR2 SASEGT. This CDR3 is built from 15 residues. V was clipped by 0 bases and J by 6 bases, with 14 bases between them. CDR3 DNA sequence: TGTGCCAGCAGTGAAGCTGCGGGGTTTTACGATGGCTACACCTTC. This gives the protein CASSEAAGFYDGYTF.

The chain is built from TRBV6-5 and TRBJ1-4; D gene uncertain. Trimming shortened V by 4 bases and J by 4 bases, and 10 bases separated the two germline ends. The CDR3 sequence is 14 residues long. Per the germline V gene, CDR1 is MNHEY and CDR2 is SVGAGI. CDR3 DNA sequence: TGTGCCAGCAGTTGGTCGAGGGTTAATGAAAAACTGTTTTTT. Encoded protein: CASSWSRVNEKLFF.

The rearrangement uses TRBV28 and TRBJ1-1; D remains ambiguous. The V and J ends lost 3 bases and 4 bases respectively, with 9 bases between them. The germline V gene encodes CDR1 MDHEN and CDR2 SYDVKM. This CDR3 comprises 13 residues. Here the CDR3 reads CASSLRLATEAFF. In nucleotides, the CDR3 is TGTGCCAGCAGTTTGCGGTTGGCCACTGAAGCTTTCTTT.

The chain recombines TRBV7-9 with TRBJ2-3; 8 nucleotides align to TRBD2. The CDR3 totals 14 residues. The V gene's germline CDR1 is SEHNR and CDR2 FQNEAQ (reference sequence). V shed 0 bases and J 5 bases; nucleotides not matched to a gene: 1. CDR3 in amino acids: CASSLALAGDTQYF. In DNA form, the CDR3 reads TGTGCCAGCAGCTTAGCGCTAGCGGGAGATACGCAGTATTTT.

V and J are TRBV7-2 and TRBJ2-7, with TRBD2 identical over 12 bases. This CDR3 has 14 amino acids. V shed 3 bases and J 4 bases; nucleotides not matched to a gene: 1. The germline CDR1 and CDR2 sequences are SGHTA and FQGNSA. The CDR3, as DNA: TGTGCCAGCAGCTTCCTAGCGGGAGGGTACGAGCAGTACTTC. Encoded protein: CASSFLAGGYEQYF.